A single sample is the source of the 3 T cell receptor beta chains below, sequenced in a study of T cell responses to AZD1222 COVID-19 vaccine. Produced via immunoSEQ multiplex PCR; TCRdb's table is partial and in-frame only. This sample has 100,000 or so clones; approximately 90% occur once, and the top ten carry 2% to 3%. The sequencing used peripheral blood, collected on day 0 of AZD1222 vaccination. These receptors came from an adult in good health.

The chain links TRBV7-9 to TRBJ1-2, with a possible D match to TRBD1 (5 bases). The V gene lost 3 bases and the J gene lost 1 base, with 9 bases spanning the gap. CDR1 and CDR2 (germline): SEHNR, FQNEAQ (reference sequence). The CDR3 runs 14 residues. CDR3 residues: CASSFLGGNYGYTF. The CDR3 DNA follows: TGTGCCAGCAGCTTTTTGGGGGGTAACTATGGCTACACCTTC.

This chain joins TRBV4-1 and TRBJ2-7; 8 bases fit TRBD1. The germline V gene encodes CDR1 MGHRA and CDR2 YSYEKL. The CDR3 loop spans 16 amino acids. V lost 1 base and J lost 2; bases outside the gene matches: 7. The CDR3 sequence is CASSQGQGAATYEQYF. The CDR3 bases are TGCGCCAGCAGCCAAGGTCAGGGGGCCGCGACCTACGAGCAGTACTTC.

This clone is a singleton in its sample. V is TRBV5-6 and J is TRBJ2-1; D unresolved. This CDR3 has 14 amino acids. Germline CDR1 is SGHDT and CDR2 is YYEEEE. V was cut by 0 bases and J by 7 bases, with 11 bases left in between. CDR3 sequence: CASSLAVLLNEQFF. Written as DNA, the CDR3 is TGTGCCAGCAGCTTGGCCGTTTTACTAAATGAGCAGTTCTTC.